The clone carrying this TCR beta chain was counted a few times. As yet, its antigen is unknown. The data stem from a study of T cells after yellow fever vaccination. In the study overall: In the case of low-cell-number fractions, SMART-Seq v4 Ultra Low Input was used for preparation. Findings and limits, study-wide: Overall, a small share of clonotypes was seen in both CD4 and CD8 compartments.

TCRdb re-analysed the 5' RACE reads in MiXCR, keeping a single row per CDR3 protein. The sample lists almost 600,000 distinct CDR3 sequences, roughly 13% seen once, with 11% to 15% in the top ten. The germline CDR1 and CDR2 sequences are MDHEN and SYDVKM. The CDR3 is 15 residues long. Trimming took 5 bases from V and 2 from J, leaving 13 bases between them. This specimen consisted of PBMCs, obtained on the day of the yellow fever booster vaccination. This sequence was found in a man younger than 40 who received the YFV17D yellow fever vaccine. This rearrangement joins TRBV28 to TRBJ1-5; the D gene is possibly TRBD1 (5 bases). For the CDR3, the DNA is TGTGCCAGCAGTACAAACGGGGGAGGCAATCAGCCCCAGCATTTT. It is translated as CASSTNGGGNQPQHF.